Below, one TCR beta chain is given with its context. The record originates from a study of blood T cell repertoires in COVID-19. As for the study in general: The United States, Italy and Spain supplied acute and convalescent COVID-19 samples. PBMCs, B-cell-depleted T cells, or T cells were the source of the cDNA or gDNA that made up the material.

Under the authors' procedure: Estimation of nucleated cell counts was performed using reference gene primer amplification. Some clones are missing from TCRdb's copy, which holds only in-frame ones; the method was immunoSEQ multiplex PCR. For V, J and clone size, that table is used; D and trimming come from the DNA. The sample lists 93,000 or so clones; around 88% were seen once. Germline V gene lookup returns CDR1 SGHTA and CDR2 FQGNSA. The CDR3 runs to 14 residues. J gave up 4 bases and V 1 base, and 1 base lay outside the gene matches. Sequenced: peripheral blood. This chain uses TRBV7-2 with TRBJ2-1; TRBD1 matches 7 bases. The receptor was derived from a human donor in a cohort sampled during active COVID-19. The CDR3 DNA sequence: TGTGCCAGCAGCTTAGTACAGGGGTACAATGAGCAGTTCTTC. Translated: CASSLVQGYNEQFF.